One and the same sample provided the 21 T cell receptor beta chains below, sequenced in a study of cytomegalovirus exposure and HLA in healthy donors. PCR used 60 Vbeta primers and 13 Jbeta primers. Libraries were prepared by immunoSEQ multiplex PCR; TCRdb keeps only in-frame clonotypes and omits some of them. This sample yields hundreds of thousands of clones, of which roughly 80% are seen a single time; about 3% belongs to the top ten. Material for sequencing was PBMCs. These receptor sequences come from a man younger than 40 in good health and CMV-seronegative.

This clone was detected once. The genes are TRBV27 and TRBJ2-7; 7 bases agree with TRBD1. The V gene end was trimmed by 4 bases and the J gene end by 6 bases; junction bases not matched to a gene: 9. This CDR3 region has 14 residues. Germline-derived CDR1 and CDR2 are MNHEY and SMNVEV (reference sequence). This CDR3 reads CASSSRQGEGEQYF. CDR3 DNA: TGTGCCAGCAGTTCACGACAGGGCGAGGGCGAGCAGTACTTC.

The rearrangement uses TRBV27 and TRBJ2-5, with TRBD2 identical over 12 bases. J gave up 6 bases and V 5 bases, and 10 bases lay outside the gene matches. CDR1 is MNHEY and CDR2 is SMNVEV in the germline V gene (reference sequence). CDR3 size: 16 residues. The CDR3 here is CASSPPSGGAEKTQYF. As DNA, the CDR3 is TGTGCCAGCAGTCCACCTAGCGGGGGGGCTGAGAAGACCCAGTACTTC.

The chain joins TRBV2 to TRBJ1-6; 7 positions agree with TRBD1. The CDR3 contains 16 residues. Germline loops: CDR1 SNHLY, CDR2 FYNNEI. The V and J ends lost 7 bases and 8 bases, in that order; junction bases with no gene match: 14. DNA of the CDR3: TGTGCCAGCACTGACAGGGATTGGGGTGGTTATTCACCCCTCCACTTT. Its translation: CASTDRDWGGYSPLHF.

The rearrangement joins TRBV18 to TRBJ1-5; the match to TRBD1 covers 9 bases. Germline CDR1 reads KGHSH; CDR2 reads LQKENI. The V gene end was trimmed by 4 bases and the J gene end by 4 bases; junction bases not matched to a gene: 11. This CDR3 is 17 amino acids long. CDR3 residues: CASSLKATGGANQPQHF. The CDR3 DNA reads TGTGCCAGCTCACTCAAAGCAACAGGGGGCGCAAATCAGCCCCAGCATTTT.

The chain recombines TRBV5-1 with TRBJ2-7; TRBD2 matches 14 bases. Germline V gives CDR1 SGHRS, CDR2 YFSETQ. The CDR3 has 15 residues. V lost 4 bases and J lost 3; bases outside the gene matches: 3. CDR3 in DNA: TGCGCCAGCAGCGCGGGACTAGCGGGGGTCTACGAGCAGTACTTC. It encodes CASSAGLAGVYEQYF. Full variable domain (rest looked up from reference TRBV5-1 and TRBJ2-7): KAGVTQTPRYLIKTRGQQVTLSCSPISGHRSVSWYQQTPGQGLQFLFEYFSETQRNKGNFPGRFSGRQFSNSRSEMNVSTLELGDSALYLCASSAGLAGVYEQYFGPGTRLTVT.

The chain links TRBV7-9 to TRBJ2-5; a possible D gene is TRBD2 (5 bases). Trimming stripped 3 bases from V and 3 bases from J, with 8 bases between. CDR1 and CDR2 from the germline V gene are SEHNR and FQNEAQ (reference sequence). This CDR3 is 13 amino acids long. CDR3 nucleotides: TGTGCCAGCAGCTTTTTGAGGGAAGAGACCCAGTACTTC. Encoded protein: CASSFLREETQYF.

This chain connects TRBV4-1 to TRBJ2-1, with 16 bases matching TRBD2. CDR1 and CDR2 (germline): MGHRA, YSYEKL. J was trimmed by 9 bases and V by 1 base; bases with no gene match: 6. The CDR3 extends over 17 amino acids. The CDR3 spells CASSQVWGLAGGREQFF. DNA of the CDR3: TGCGCCAGCAGCCAAGTTTGGGGACTAGCGGGGGGGCGTGAGCAGTTCTTC.

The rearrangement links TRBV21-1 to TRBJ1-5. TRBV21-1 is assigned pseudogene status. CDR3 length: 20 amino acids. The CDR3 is CASSIITKKGTDYSNQPQHF. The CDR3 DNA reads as TGTGCCAGCAGCATAATCACCAAAAAGGGAACAGACTATAGCAATCAGCCCCAGCATTTT.

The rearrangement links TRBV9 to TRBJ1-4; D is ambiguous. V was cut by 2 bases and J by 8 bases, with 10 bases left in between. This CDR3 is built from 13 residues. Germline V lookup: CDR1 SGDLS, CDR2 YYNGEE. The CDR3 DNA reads TGTGCCAGCAGCGTTCAAGCGGGCGAAAAACTGTTTTTT. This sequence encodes CASSVQAGEKLFF. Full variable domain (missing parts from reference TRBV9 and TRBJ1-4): DSGVTQTPKHLITATGQRVTLRCSPRSGDLSVYWYQQSLDQGLQFLIQYYNGEERAKGNILERFSAQQFPDLHSELNLSSLELGDSALYFCASSVQAGEKLFFGSGTQLSVL.

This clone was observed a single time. The CDR3 region has the DNA TGTGCCAGCAGGAGACAGGGACGGGAGCAGTTCTTC. This translates into CASRRQGREQFF. This chain uses TRBV6-5 with TRBJ2-1; 7 bases fit TRBD1. CDR3 length: 12 amino acids. From germline, CDR1 is MNHEY and CDR2 SVGAGI. The V and J ends lost 6 bases and 10 bases, in that order; junction bases with no gene match: 6.

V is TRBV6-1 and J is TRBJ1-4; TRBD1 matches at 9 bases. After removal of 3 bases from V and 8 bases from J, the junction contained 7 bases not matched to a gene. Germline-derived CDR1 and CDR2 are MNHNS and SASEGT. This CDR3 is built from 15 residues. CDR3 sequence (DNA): TGTGCCAGCAGTGACGCCGGGACAGGGTACGAAAAACTGTTTTTT. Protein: CASSDAGTGYEKLFF.

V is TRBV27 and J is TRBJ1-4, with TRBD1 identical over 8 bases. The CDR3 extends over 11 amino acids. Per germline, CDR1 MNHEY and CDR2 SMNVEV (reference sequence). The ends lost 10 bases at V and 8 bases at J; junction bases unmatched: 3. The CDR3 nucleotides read TGTGCCACCTGGACAGGGGAAAAACTGTTTTTT. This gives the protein CATWTGEKLFF.

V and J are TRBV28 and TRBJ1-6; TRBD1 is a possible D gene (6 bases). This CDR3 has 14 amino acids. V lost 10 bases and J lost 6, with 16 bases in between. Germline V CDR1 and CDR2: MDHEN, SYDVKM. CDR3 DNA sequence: TGTGCCACCTTCAGGGGTGGATTTAATTCACCCCTCCACTTT. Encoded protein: CATFRGGFNSPLHF.

The CDR3 protein is CASSLIRQSVAFF. Here the CDR3 DNA reads TGTGCCAGCAGTTTAATCCGACAGTCGGTTGCTTTCTTT. The V call is TRBV27, the J call TRBJ1-1; maybe TRBD1 (5 bases). The V gene lost 2 bases and the J gene lost 11 bases, with 15 bases spanning the gap. The germline CDR1 and CDR2 sequences are MNHEY and SMNVEV (reference sequence). The CDR3 is made up of 13 amino acids.

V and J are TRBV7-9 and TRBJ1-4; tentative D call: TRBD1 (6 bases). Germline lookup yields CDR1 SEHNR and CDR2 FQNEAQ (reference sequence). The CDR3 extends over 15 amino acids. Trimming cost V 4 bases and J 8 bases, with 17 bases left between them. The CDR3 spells CASSSRDIQDEKLFF. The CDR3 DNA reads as TGTGCCAGCAGCTCCCGGGACATTCAGGACGAAAAACTGTTTTTT.

CDR3 protein: CASSLPLTGKGGYTF. The CDR3, as DNA: TGTGCCAGCAGTTTACCCCTGACAGGGAAGGGCGGCTACACCTTC. The genes are TRBV28 and TRBJ1-2; 7 nucleotides align to TRBD1. From germline, CDR1 is MDHEN and CDR2 SYDVKM. This CDR3 comprises 15 residues. Trimming took 2 bases from V and 8 from J; bases not matched to a gene: 11.

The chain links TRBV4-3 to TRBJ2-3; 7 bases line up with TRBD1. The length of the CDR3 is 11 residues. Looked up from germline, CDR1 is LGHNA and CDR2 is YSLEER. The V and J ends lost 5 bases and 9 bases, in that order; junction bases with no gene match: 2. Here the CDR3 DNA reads TGCGCCAGCAGCGAACAGGGGACGCAGTATTTT. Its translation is CASSEQGTQYF.

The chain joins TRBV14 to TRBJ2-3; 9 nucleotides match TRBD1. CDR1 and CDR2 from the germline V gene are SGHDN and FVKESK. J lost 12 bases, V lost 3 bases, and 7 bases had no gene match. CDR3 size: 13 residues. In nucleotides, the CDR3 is TGTGCCAGCAGCCAGACAGGGGGGACTCAACAGTATTTT. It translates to CASSQTGGTQQYF.

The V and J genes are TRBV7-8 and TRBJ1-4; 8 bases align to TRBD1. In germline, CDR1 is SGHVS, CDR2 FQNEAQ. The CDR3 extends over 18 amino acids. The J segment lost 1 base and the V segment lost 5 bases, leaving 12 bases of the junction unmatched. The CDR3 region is CASSPDREARITNEKLFF. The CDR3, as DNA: TGTGCCAGCAGCCCGGACAGGGAAGCTCGGATAACTAATGAAAAACTGTTTTTT.

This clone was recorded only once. CDR3 coding DNA: TGCGCCAGCAGCCAAGATCTAGACAGAGAAGGGACTGAAGCTTTCTTT. This translates into CASSQDLDREGTEAFF. The chain is built from TRBV4-3 and TRBJ1-1, with D possibly TRBD1 on 5 matching bases. V lost 0 bases, J lost 5 bases, and 16 bases lay in between. There are 16 residues in the CDR3. Per germline, CDR1 LGHNA and CDR2 YSLEER.

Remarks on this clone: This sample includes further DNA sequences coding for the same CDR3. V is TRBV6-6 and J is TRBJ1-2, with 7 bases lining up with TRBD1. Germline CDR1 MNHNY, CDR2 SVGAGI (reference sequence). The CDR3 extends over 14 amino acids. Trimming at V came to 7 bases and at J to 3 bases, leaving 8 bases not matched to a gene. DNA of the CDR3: TGTGCCAGCAAAAGGGACAGTAACTACTATGGCTACACCTTC. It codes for CASKRDSNYYGYTF.